This T cell receptor (beta chain) was found in a study of CDR3 diversity in severe acne. On this clonotype itself: A much bigger clone sits one base away, suggesting this may be a read error.

In TCRdb, the PCR reads were re-called with MiXCR into one record per CDR3 protein. The table lists more than 85,000 distinct CDR3 sequences, more than 45% of them singletons. This CDR3 has 12 amino acids. V gave up 0 bases and J gave up 8 bases, with 8 bases separating them. From germline, CDR1 is MGHRA and CDR2 YSYEKL. The receptor was isolated from a male donor with acne. Sequencing was performed on blood. The chain combines TRBV4-1 with TRBJ2-7; perhaps TRBD1 as D (5 bases). The CDR3 coding sequence is TGCGCCAGCAGCCAAGATAGGGGCAAGCAGTACTTC. As protein: CASSQDRGKQYF.